The 27 T cell receptor beta chains below all came from one sample that was sequenced in a study of T cell repertoires in cytomegalovirus infection. No antigen has been identified for these receptors. TCRdb reprocessed the reads via MiXCR and lists one record per CDR3 protein. The data show some 350,000 distinct CDR3 sequences, 34% seen once. Here the sequenced sample was cultured PBMCs, taken from culture after CMV antigen stimulation. All receptors derive from a human donor in good health (CMV status not recorded). Some clones in this sample may be carry-over from other donors' samples.

This clonotype has more than one count but fewer than ten. The V and J genes are TRBV12-3 or TRBV12-4 and TRBJ2-1; 7 nucleotides match TRBD1. V shed 5 bases, J shed 4 bases, and the junction held 8 bases outside the gene matches. This CDR3 has 15 residues. The CDR3 DNA sequence: TGTGCCAGCAGTCTAGGGGGCTCCCTATACAATGAGCAGTTCTTC. As protein: CASSLGGSLYNEQFF.

This clonotype has just a few counts. The genes are TRBV10-3 and TRBJ2-5, with TRBD2 identical over 12 bases. The J segment lost 2 bases and the V segment lost 10 bases, leaving 5 bases of the junction unmatched. The CDR3 runs to 14 residues. CDR1 and CDR2 (germline): ENHRY, SYGVKD. Written as DNA, the CDR3 is TGTGCCACCGCCGGACTAGCGGGACAAGAGACCCAGTACTTC. Translating gives CATAGLAGQETQYF.

This clonotype was observed a few times. This chain links TRBV2 with TRBJ1-1; tentatively, D is TRBD1 (6 bases). The CDR3 spans 14 residues. V lost 11 bases and J 1 base, leaving 17 bases between the germline ends. Looked up from germline, CDR1 is SNHLY and CDR2 is FYNNEI. The CDR3 sequence is CAGRSLRGNTEAFF. The CDR3 DNA follows: TGTGCCGGGCGCTCCCTCAGGGGGAACACTGAAGCTTTCTTT.

The chain couples TRBV10-3 to TRBJ2-3; 11 positions agree with TRBD2. Germline V gene sequence: CDR1 ENHRY, CDR2 SYGVKD. The CDR3 is 18 residues long. The ends lost 3 bases at V and 5 bases at J; junction bases unmatched: 13. In nucleotides, the CDR3 is TGTGCCATCAGTGAAACAGGAGGGATAGCGGGAGGGCAAGATACGCAGTATTTT. It specifies CAISETGGIAGGQDTQYF.

The table lists this clonotype with a few counts. The V and J genes are TRBV6-5 and TRBJ1-2; D not resolved. The CDR3 runs to 16 residues. The ends were cut back, 0 bases at V and 0 bases at J, with 11 bases in the middle. Germline V gene lookup returns CDR1 MNHEY and CDR2 SVGAGI. In DNA form, the CDR3 reads TGTGCCAGCAGTTACTCGAGTGGGATGACTAACTATGGCTACACCTTC. Translation gives CASSYSSGMTNYGYTF.

The rearrangement links TRBV7-9 to TRBJ1-2; no reliable D call. The CDR3 has 16 residues. Germline assignment: CDR1 SEHNR and CDR2 FQNEAQ (reference sequence). Trimming took off 1 base at V and 4 bases at J, with 16 bases between the two ends. The CDR3 region is CASSLDMTGRGYGYTF. The CDR3 DNA reads as TGTGCCAGCAGCTTAGACATGACGGGGAGAGGCTATGGCTACACCTTC.

The rearrangement joins TRBV11-2 to TRBJ2-1; D is perhaps TRBD2 (6 bases). Trimming left V 1 base short and J 4 bases short, with 11 bases between. CDR1 is SGHAT and CDR2 is FQNNGV in the germline V gene. The length of the CDR3 is 15 residues. Here the CDR3 DNA reads TGTGCCAGCAGCTTAGCCGGACGGGAGTACAATGAGCAGTTCTTC. Protein: CASSLAGREYNEQFF.

The sample holds many counts of this clonotype. The rearrangement links TRBV7-2 to TRBJ2-1; TRBD2 aligns across 10 bases. Trimming cost V 6 bases and J 3 bases; bases outside gene matches: 5. The CDR3 is made up of 15 amino acids. Germline CDR1 SGHTA, CDR2 FQGNSA. The chain's CDR3 is CASRDPSGSYNEQFF. The CDR3 region has the DNA TGTGCCAGCAGGGATCCTAGCGGGAGCTACAATGAGCAGTTCTTC.

This sequence joins TRBV7-6 and TRBJ2-2; 9 bases are a match to TRBD2. The CDR3 is 20 residues long. Germline V gives CDR1 SGHVS, CDR2 FNYEAQ. J gave up 0 bases and V 0 bases, and 11 bases lay outside the gene matches. The CDR3 here is CASSLAWGLALDTNTGELFF. The CDR3 bases are TGTGCCAGCAGCTTAGCGTGGGGACTAGCACTAGACACGAACACCGGGGAGCTGTTTTTT.

This clonotype was picked up many times. This chain links TRBV7-8 with TRBJ1-1; TRBD1 agrees at 7 bases. Germline CDR1 and CDR2: SGHVS and FQNEAQ. The length of the CDR3 is 15 residues. With V trimmed by 5 bases and J by 0 bases, 6 bases remained unmatched. In DNA form, the CDR3 reads TGTGCCAGCAGCCAGGACAGGAGAGTGAACACTGAAGCTTTCTTT. This gives the protein CASSQDRRVNTEAFF.

J is TRBJ2-7 and V is TRBV19, with TRBD2 identical over 12 bases. The CDR3 contains 15 residues. Germline values: CDR1 LNHDA, CDR2 SQIVND (reference sequence). The junction had 3 bases not matched to a gene; V was cut back by 1 base and J by 5 bases. The CDR3 DNA reads as TGTGCCAGTAGTATAGCGACTAGCGGGAGCCACGAGCAGTACTTC. It yields the protein CASSIATSGSHEQYF. The full variable domain, its missing parts supplied by reference TRBV19 and TRBJ2-7, is DGGITQSPKYLFRKEGQNVTLSCEQNLNHDAMYWYRQDPGQGLRLIYYSQIVNDFQKGDIAEGYSVSREKKESFPLTVTSAQKNPTAFYLCASSIATSGSHEQYFGPGTRLTVT.

This clonotype was seen a few times. This chain connects TRBV12-3 or TRBV12-4 to TRBJ1-4; no firm D call. V lost 3 bases and J lost 3, with 8 bases in between. The CDR3 has 14 residues. The CDR3 region has the DNA TGTGCCAGCAGTTTCGGGGTAGCTAATGAAAAACTGTTTTTT. Translation gives CASSFGVANEKLFF.

J is TRBJ2-3 and V is TRBV12-5, with 7 bases fitting TRBD2. CDR3 length equals 18 residues. The ends lost 1 base at V and 0 bases at J; junction bases unmatched: 10. The germline gives CDR1 LGHNT, CDR2 FRNRAP. The CDR3 loop reads CASGLARLAKLSTDTQYF. The CDR3 bases are TGTGCTAGTGGTTTGGCCCGACTAGCCAAGTTGAGCACAGATACGCAGTATTTT.

This clonotype has a handful of counts. The rearrangement joins TRBV18 to TRBJ1-6; D remains unclear. The germline V gene has CDR1 KGHSH and CDR2 LQKENI. This CDR3 has 17 residues. Deletions cut 2 bases from V and 9 bases from J, with 20 bases between. The CDR3 region has the DNA TGTGCCAGCTCACCAGGCGTCCGGGAAACAATGTTTTCACCCCTCCACTTT. It yields the protein CASSPGVRETMFSPLHF. Based on the CDR3 plus reference TRBV18 and TRBJ1-6, the full variable domain is NAGVMQNPRHLVRRRGQEARLRCSPMKGHSHVYWYRQLPEEGLKFMVYLQKENIIDESGMPKERFSAEFPKEGPSILRIQQVVRGDSAAYFCASSPGVRETMFSPLHFGNGTRLTVT.

The chain's CDR3 is CASEDYRMNTEAFF. Here the CDR3 DNA reads TGTGCCAGTGAGGACTATAGGATGAACACTGAAGCTTTCTTT. The chain uses TRBV12-3 or TRBV12-4 and TRBJ1-1; D is undetermined. V was cut by 9 bases and J by 0 bases, with 14 bases left in between. This CDR3 spans 14 amino acids.

V gene TRBV7-2 combines with J gene TRBJ1-3, with 10 bases lining up with TRBD1. Trimming at V came to 6 bases and at J to 3 bases, leaving 8 bases not matched to a gene. The V gene's germline CDR1 is SGHTA and CDR2 FQGNSA. The CDR3 runs to 16 residues. This chain's CDR3 is CASRRTGGRFGNTIYF. In DNA form, the CDR3 reads TGTGCCAGCAGGAGGACAGGGGGAAGGTTTGGAAACACCATATATTTT. The full variable domain, completed using reference TRBV7-2 and TRBJ1-3, is GAGVSQSPSNKVTEKGKDVELRCDPISGHTALYWYRQSLGQGLEFLIYFQGNSAPDKSGLPSDRFSAERTGGSVSTLTIQRTQQEDSAVYLCASRRTGGRFGNTIYFGEGSWLTVV.

In its sample, this clonotype was seen a few times. The V and J genes are TRBV7-2 and TRBJ2-2; no definite D call. Per the germline V gene, CDR1 is SGHTA and CDR2 is FQGNSA. The CDR3 totals 16 residues. V lost 1 base to trimming and J lost 1 base, with 10 bases between them. CDR3 in amino acids: CASSLVRPRNTGELFF. In DNA form, the CDR3 reads TGTGCCAGCAGCTTAGTTCGGCCGAGGAACACCGGGGAGCTGTTTTTT.

This clonotype was recorded many times. As DNA, the CDR3 is TGTGCCAGCAGCCTCCGGGCTGGAGGGGTGAGCTCCTACAATGAGCAGTTCTTC. It specifies CASSLRAGGVSSYNEQFF. The V and J genes are TRBV7-2 and TRBJ2-1; D is possibly TRBD2 (6 bases). Trimming cost V 5 bases and J 0 bases, with 20 bases left between them. The germline V gene encodes CDR1 SGHTA and CDR2 FQGNSA. The CDR3 runs 18 residues. Based on the CDR3 plus reference TRBV7-2 and TRBJ2-1, the full variable domain is GAGVSQSPSNKVTEKGKDVELRCDPISGHTALYWYRQSLGQGLEFLIYFQGNSAPDKSGLPSDRFSAERTGGSVSTLTIQRTQQEDSAVYLCASSLRAGGVSSYNEQFFGPGTRLTVL.

This clonotype has just a few counts. The DNA for the CDR3 is TGTGCCAGCAGTTCGCCTGGCGGGACTTCAACCTACGAGCAGTACTTC. It specifies CASSSPGGTSTYEQYF. V is TRBV6-6 and J is TRBJ2-7; D may be TRBD2 (6 bases). The CDR3 is 16 amino acids. Between the trimmed V and J ends, which lost 4 bases and 2 bases, there was a span of 18 bases. Germline loops: CDR1 MNHNY, CDR2 SVGAGI (reference sequence).

The chain couples TRBV20-1 to TRBJ2-3; TRBD1 agrees at 9 bases. The CDR3 has 17 amino acids. The germline V gene has CDR1 DFQATT and CDR2 SNEGSKA (reference sequence). V dropped 3 bases and J dropped 2; count of bases not matched to a gene: 12. The CDR3 region has the DNA TGCAGTGCTAGCCCGCTAACAACAGGGGGCTCCACAGATACGCAGTATTTT. The encoded protein is CSASPLTTGGSTDTQYF.

The V gene is TRBV20-1, the J gene TRBJ2-4; no firm D call. The CDR3 spans 12 residues. Trimming pared 3 bases from V and 5 bases from J, leaving 8 bases between. Germline assignment: CDR1 DFQATT and CDR2 SNEGSKA (reference sequence). The CDR3 nucleotides are TGCAGTGCTAGTCCACAGCAAAACATTCAGTACTTC. It specifies CSASPQQNIQYF.

This clonotype was found a few times. The chain joins TRBV12-3 or TRBV12-4 to TRBJ2-3, with D possibly matching TRBD1 (6 bases). The CDR3 runs 16 residues. The ends were cut back, 6 bases at V and 4 bases at J, with 20 bases in the middle. The CDR3 region is CASRQKLQGAADTQYF. The CDR3 DNA reads as TGTGCCAGCAGACAGAAATTACAGGGAGCGGCAGATACGCAGTATTTT.

This clonotype was counted ten times or more. The chain recombines TRBV4-1 with TRBJ1-3; D not certain. Germline V lookup: CDR1 MGHRA, CDR2 YSYEKL. Trimming took off 1 base at V and 1 base at J, with 8 bases between the two ends. The length of the CDR3 is 15 residues. The CDR3 bases are TGCGCCAGCAGCCAAGCGGCGGGGTCTGGAAACACCATATATTTT. It encodes CASSQAAGSGNTIYF.

The rearrangement joins TRBV27 to TRBJ1-5; tentatively, D is TRBD1 (5 bases). CDR3 length equals 16 residues. Germline CDR1 reads MNHEY; CDR2 reads SMNVEV (reference sequence). V was pared by 3 bases and J by 2 bases, with 14 bases between. The CDR3 DNA reads as TGTGCCAGCAGTTTGGGGGGTCCGAGGGGCAATCAGCCCCAGCATTTT. This codes for CASSLGGPRGNQPQHF.

The chain joins TRBV6-6 to TRBJ2-7; the D gene could be TRBD1 or TRBD2 (5 bases each). Germline CDR1 MNHNY, CDR2 SVGAGI (reference sequence). The CDR3 contains 14 residues. Trimming stripped 0 bases from V and 3 bases from J, with 9 bases between. CDR3 in amino acids: CASSYSQGVYEQYV. As DNA, the CDR3 is TGTGCCAGCAGTTACTCGCAGGGAGTCTACGAGCAGTACGTC.

The chain employs TRBV7-9 and TRBJ1-2; 8 bases match TRBD1. CDR3 length equals 13 residues. Trimming at V came to 6 bases and at J to 4 bases, leaving 4 bases not matched to a gene. In germline, CDR1 is SEHNR, CDR2 FQNEAQ (reference sequence). Here the CDR3 DNA reads TGTGCCAGCAGTGGGACAGGAGCCTATGGCTACACCTTC. It codes for CASSGTGAYGYTF.

This clonotype was observed once. The CDR3 nucleotides read TGTGCCAGCAGCAAAACGGACGGAGGGTACTATGGCTACACCTTC. Translation: CASSKTDGGYYGYTF. The chain combines TRBV7-2 with TRBJ1-2, with unresolved D. V lost 5 bases, J lost 3 bases, and 16 bases lay in between. The CDR3 is made up of 15 amino acids. Germline V lookup: CDR1 SGHTA, CDR2 FQGNSA.